This T cell receptor beta chain was identified during a study of cytomegalovirus exposure and HLA in healthy donors. Looking at the study overall: Earlier findings included roughly 100 million unique TCR beta sequences obtained from approximately 170 million T cells.

Whole-study findings and limits: Further analysis, carried out later, found HLA-associated TCR beta chains more clonally expanded than equally common other chains. A later examination showed that TCR association rates differed by HLA locus, with DRB1 most and HLA-C fewest. Follow-up analysis later connected one missense variant in DCLRE1C with trimming of TCR beta V- and J-genes.

This clone appeared a few times. Antigen: not known. 60 Vbeta and 13 Jbeta primers were used in PCR. Profiling relied on immunoSEQ multiplex PCR, and the TCRdb table lists in-frame clones only, not all of them. This table holds 150,000 to 200,000 clones, approximately 9.5% found once. This CDR3 has 14 amino acids. The ends were cut back, 5 bases at V and 2 bases at J, with 14 bases in the middle. CDR1 and CDR2 from the germline V gene are SGHRS and YFSETQ. The chain is built from TRBV5-1 and TRBJ2-7; maybe TRBD2 (6 bases). The receptor was derived from a woman aged 25 to 39 in good health and CMV-seropositive. The sample was PBMCs. The CDR3 region is CASSVREVAYEQYF. For the CDR3, the DNA is TGCGCCAGCAGTGTTAGGGAGGTAGCCTACGAGCAGTACTTC. The full variable domain, completed using reference TRBV5-1 and TRBJ2-7, is KAGVTQTPRYLIKTRGQQVTLSCSPISGHRSVSWYQQTPGQGLQFLFEYFSETQRNKGNFPGRFSGRQFSNSRSEMNVSTLELGDSALYLCASSVREVAYEQYFGPGTRLTVT.